The following is a TCR beta chain sequence with its context. The antigen is unknown. The data originate from a study of T-cell memory formation after mild COVID-19. Study summary: TCR clusters were mostly donor specific.

This CDR3 comprises 14 residues. Looked up from germline, CDR1 is SNHLY and CDR2 is FYNNEI. The V end was cut by 4 bases, the J end by 7 bases, with 14 bases between. Study-wide points: The authors left the SARS-CoV-2 specificity of second-wave clones peaking on day 37 unconfirmed. Contracting CD4+ clones lay largely in CM and EM, with CD8+ ones residing in EMRA. Clones contracting across day 15 to 85 had a balanced CD4/CD8 profile; later expanding clones leaned CD4+.

TCRdb reanalysed the 5' RACE reads using MiXCR and keeps one entry per CDR3 protein. Found here are about 360,000 distinct CDR3 sequences, under 15% of them singletons; the top ten hold about a fifth. The chain links TRBV2 to TRBJ1-5; D unresolved. The sample taken for sequencing was PBMCs or a T cell subset sorted from them (not recorded which). This TCR was sampled from a man between 18 and 35 years old who had mild COVID-19 (a few samples of this study predate the infection). Cell type and time point are not known. CDR3 amino acids: CASSAEGVVQPQHF. CDR3 sequence (DNA): TGTGCCAGCAGTGCGGAGGGCGTAGTACAGCCCCAGCATTTT. Filled out from reference TRBV2 and TRBJ1-5, the complete variable domain reads EPEVTQTPSHQVTQMGQEVILRCVPISNHLYFYWYRQILGQKVEFLVSFYNNEISEKSEIFDDQFSVERPDGSNFTLKIRSTKLEDSAMYFCASSAEGVVQPQHFGDGTRLSIL.